This note documents a single T cell receptor beta chain sequence. Its antigen is unidentified. These data are taken from a study of identical twins. Findings and limits, study-wide: Weaker excess twin sharing was seen among beta out-of-frame sequences. Those out-of-frame alpha sequences shared by twins showed an excess of low generation probability.

This CDR3 comprises 14 residues. The germline CDR1 and CDR2 sequences are LNHDA and SQIVND (reference sequence). Trimming took 6 bases from V and 8 from J; bases not matched to a gene: 6. TCRdb reanalysed the 5' RACE reads using MiXCR and keeps one entry per CDR3 protein. The data show approximately 280,000 distinct CDR3 sequences, approximately 8% seen once. This same sample was also part of a study on yellow fever vaccine responses in identical twins. That report notes: Each twin's T cell response to the vaccine was reported to look partly convergent and partly personalized.

The clonotype was recovered from a woman aged 18-29 years in good health. The rearrangement uses TRBV19 and TRBJ1-6, with 8 bases matching TRBD1. The sample consisted of memory (CD45RO+) T cells sorted from blood. The chain's CDR3 is CASRTGTGHSPLHF. The CDR3 DNA is TGTGCCAGTAGAACCGGGACAGGTCATTCACCCCTCCACTTT.